A selection of T cell receptor beta chains follows, all from one sample in a study of tumor-infiltrating lymphocytes in oesophageal squamous cell carcinoma. In TCRdb, the PCR reads were re-called with MiXCR into one record per CDR3 protein. There are approximately 19,000 distinct CDR3 sequences in the sample; 40% to 45% occur only once, and around a third lies in the top ten. The sequenced sample was normal esophageal tissue next to the tumor. The receptor set was obtained from a female donor with esophageal squamous cell carcinoma. CDR3s include the opening cysteine and the closing phenylalanine or tryptophan. The D gene is left open where the match is weak. Where a row states a size, it is once, few, many or the class of an expanded clone; other rows omit it.

TRBJ2-7 13 TRBV12-3/TRBV12-4 - TRBD1 CASSPGQGYEQYF TGTGCCAGCAGTCCTGGACAGGGCTACGAGCAGTACTTC
TRBJ2-3 13 TRBV6-1 medium-sized - CASNRGVADTQYF TGTGCCAGCAATAGGGGGGTAGCAGATACGCAGTATTTT
TRBJ1-4 13 TRBV12-3/TRBV12-4 many - CASSLRGNEKLFF TGTGCCAGCAGTTTAAGGGGGAATGAAAAACTGTTTTTT
TRBJ2-5 15 TRBV2 many TRBD1 CASPLDRGGRETQYF TGTGCCAGCCCCCTGGACAGGGGGGGGCGAGAGACCCAGTACTTC
TRBJ1-5 15 TRBV6-1 few TRBD1 CASSMGTDSNQPQHF TGTGCCAGCAGCATGGGGACAGATAGCAATCAGCCCCAGCATTTT
TRBJ2-1 12 TRBV7-3 - - CASSASRGEQFF TGTGCCAGCAGCGCGTCCAGGGGTGAGCAGTTCTTC
TRBJ2-6 14 TRBV7-3 - - CASSLTSGANVLTF TGTGCCAGCAGCTTAACCTCTGGGGCCAACGTCCTGACTTTC
TRBJ2-3 13 TRBV4-1 many - CASSDDRTDTQYF TGCGCCAGCAGCGACGACAGGACAGATACGCAGTATTTT
TRBJ2-4 14 TRBV24-1 many TRBD2 CATGSTSGRGEQYF TGTGCCACCGGGAGCACTAGCGGGAGAGGAGAGCAGTACTTC
TRBJ2-5 13 TRBV7-6 - - CASSLDGGGTQYF TGTGCTAGCAGCTTAGACGGAGGAGGGACCCAGTACTTC
TRBJ2-3 18 TRBV7-3 medium-sized TRBD2 CASSLGTSGSSYTDTQYF TGTGCCAGCAGCTTAGGGACTAGCGGGAGCTCGTACACAGATACGCAGTATTTT
TRBJ2-1 16 TRBV15 many TRBD2 CATSDRTSGKYNEQFF TGTGCCACCAGTGATAGGACTAGCGGGAAGTACAATGAGCAGTTCTTC
TRBJ2-3 13 TRBV7-2 once TRBD2 CASRQAGEDTQYF TGTGCCAGCAGACAAGCGGGGGAGGATACGCAGTATTTT
TRBJ1-3 15 TRBV6-8 - - CASSYSPISGNTIYF TGTGCCAGCAGTTACTCGCCAATCTCTGGAAACACCATATATTTT
TRBJ2-7 17 TRBV28 many TRBD1 CASRRGTGRNLAYEQYF TGTGCCAGCCGCCGAGGGACAGGTCGCAACCTCGCCTACGAGCAGTACTTC
TRBJ2-3 16 TRBV28 many TRBD1 CASSTWGTGGSDTQYF TGTGCCAGCAGCACCTGGGGGACAGGGGGCTCAGATACGCAGTATTTT
TRBJ2-5 15 TRBV30 - - CAWTRDRSAQETQYF TGTGCCTGGACCAGAGACAGGTCCGCTCAAGAGACCCAGTACTTC
TRBJ2-7 14 TRBV5-4 many TRBD1 CASSSGTDTYEQYF TGTGCCAGCAGTTCCGGGACAGACACCTACGAGCAGTACTTC
TRBJ2-5 18 TRBV7-2 - TRBD2 CASSLRTSGRAGTETQYF TGTGCCAGCAGCTTGAGGACTAGCGGGAGGGCCGGTACGGAGACCCAGTACTTC
TRBJ1-2 13 TRBV7-2 - - CASSLSIGDGYTF TGTGCCAGCAGCCTTAGTATTGGTGATGGCTACACCTTC
TRBJ1-5 14 TRBV6-1 - TRBD1 CASRHTGGHQPQHF TGTGCCAGCAGGCACACAGGGGGGCATCAGCCCCAGCATTTT
TRBJ2-7 12 TRBV7-9 many - CASSLSSGKQYF TGTGCCAGCAGCTTAAGTTCGGGGAAGCAGTACTTC
TRBJ2-7 13 TRBV7-2 - TRBD2 CASSSLAGYEQYF TGTGCCAGCAGTTCACTAGCGGGATACGAGCAGTACTTC
TRBJ2-4 14 TRBV12-3/TRBV12-4 - TRBD1 CASSLGQGRYIQYF TGTGCCAGCAGTCTCGGACAGGGGCGGTATATCCAGTACTTC
TRBJ1-5 15 TRBV6-2/TRBV6-3 many - CASSYSYSRDQPQHF TGTGCCAGCAGTTACTCTTACAGTCGAGATCAGCCCCAGCATTTT
TRBJ2-2 13 TRBV11-1 few - CASSTRNTGELFF TGTGCCAGCAGTACAAGGAACACCGGGGAGCTGTTTTTT
TRBJ2-2 17 TRBV5-6 many - CASSLDGAGAKTGELFF TGTGCCAGCAGCTTAGATGGAGCTGGGGCGAAAACCGGGGAGCTGTTTTTT
TRBJ2-1 15 TRBV20-1 - TRBD2 CSAEDSGPPADEQFF TGCAGTGCGGAAGATAGCGGGCCCCCGGCGGATGAGCAGTTCTTC
TRBJ2-2 16 TRBV6-6 - TRBD2 CASSQIAGGNTGELFF TGTGCCAGCAGTCAAATAGCGGGAGGGAACACCGGGGAGCTGTTTTTT
TRBJ2-7 15 TRBV7-2 once - CASSLEQGRAYEQYF TGTGCCAGCAGCTTAGAACAGGGACGAGCCTACGAGCAGTACTTC
TRBJ2-3 11 TRBV10-3 - - CAISEQYTQYF TGTGCCATCAGTGAGCAATATACGCAGTATTTT
TRBJ2-1 16 TRBV24-1 - - CATSDPRDGIYNEQFF TGTGCCACCAGTGATCCCCGGGACGGAATCTACAATGAGCAGTTCTTC
TRBJ2-2 14 TRBV11-2 - - CASSVQGYTGELFF TGTGCCAGCAGCGTGCAGGGTTACACCGGGGAGCTGTTTTTT
TRBJ2-7 11 TRBV28 many - CASSRRYEQYF TGTGCCAGCAGCCGGAGGTACGAGCAGTACTTC
TRBJ2-7 17 TRBV5-6 many TRBD2 CASSLRASGRAGYEQYF TGTGCCAGCAGCTTGAGGGCTAGCGGGAGGGCCGGTTACGAGCAGTACTTC
TRBJ2-1 17 TRBV7-9 many TRBD1 CASSSRTGTGTRNEQFF TGTGCCAGCAGCTCCAGGACCGGGACAGGGACTCGCAATGAGCAGTTCTTC
TRBJ1-2 15 TRBV27 many TRBD1 CASSAWTGFNYGYTF TGTGCCAGCAGCGCTTGGACAGGCTTTAACTATGGCTACACCTTC
TRBJ2-5 13 TRBV12-3/TRBV12-4 many - CASSLSRVETQYF TGTGCCAGCAGTCTTAGTAGGGTAGAGACCCAGTACTTC
TRBJ2-7 14 TRBV12-3/TRBV12-4 few - CASSPRVRSYEQYF TGTGCCAGCAGTCCCAGGGTAAGGTCCTACGAGCAGTACTTC
TRBJ2-1 15 TRBV7-8 - TRBD2 CASRKTSGGVYEQFF TGTGCCAGCCGCAAGACTAGCGGGGGCGTCTACGAGCAGTTCTTC
TRBJ1-5 14 TRBV7-2 - - CASSLVWGNQPQHF TGTGCCAGCAGCTTAGTGTGGGGCAATCAGCCCCAGCATTTT